A selection of T cell receptor beta chains follows, all from one sample in a study of blood T cell repertoires in COVID-19. Clones were sequenced by immunoSEQ multiplex PCR, and TCRdb holds only the in-frame ones, with some missing. The table has 390,000 or so clones, 89% seen once. Sequenced input: peripheral blood. The receptors come from a woman in her 30s with COVID-19, enrolled during active disease. The CDR3 runs from the conserved cysteine through the conserved F or W. A D gene is named only where the DNA matches it firmly. For some rows the clone size is stated as once, few or many, or as a class when expanded; others skip it.

TRBV6-1	NA	TRBD1	TRBJ2-7	CASSGWDSLSSYEQYF	TGTGCCAGCAGTGGATGGGACAGCTTGAGCTCCTACGAGCAGTACTTC
TRBV28	NA	TRBD1	TRBJ1-2	CASSFFGTGASGYTF	TGTGCCAGCAGTTTTTTCGGGACAGGGGCCTCGGGCTACACCTTC
TRBV28	NA	TRBD2	TRBJ2-7	CASRIAGRTSYEQYF	TGTGCCAGCAGAATAGCGGGGCGGACATCCTACGAGCAGTACTTC
TRBV5-1	NA	NA	TRBJ2-5	CASSPHRTAQETQYF	TGCGCCAGCAGCCCCCACCGGACAGCCCAAGAGACCCAGTACTTC
TRBV18	once	NA	TRBJ1-1	CASSISGVEAFF	TGTGCCAGCTCCATCTCAGGGGTTGAAGCTTTCTTT
TRBV20-1	once	NA	TRBJ1-4	CSADTGEKLFF	TGCAGTGCCGACACGGGGGAAAAACTGTTTTTT
TRBV6-5	NA	TRBD1	TRBJ2-7	CATKRDREYEQYF	TGTGCCACCAAAAGGGACAGGGAATACGAGCAGTACTTC
TRBV27	few	TRBD1	TRBJ2-1	CASSPGQGGHEQFF	TGTGCCAGCAGTCCCGGACAGGGTGGCCATGAGCAGTTCTTC
TRBV9	NA	TRBD2	TRBJ2-1	CASSVGTSGSPYNEQFF	TGTGCCAGCAGCGTAGGAACTAGCGGGAGCCCCTACAATGAGCAGTTCTTC
TRBV5-1	NA	TRBD1	TRBJ2-1	CASSLPGQGDNEQFF	TGCGCCAGCAGCTTGCCGGGACAGGGAGACAATGAGCAGTTCTTC
TRBV9	NA	NA	TRBJ1-2	CASSVGSGGDGYTF	TGTGCCAGCAGCGTAGGTTCGGGGGGGGATGGCTACACCTTC
TRBV7-2	few	NA	TRBJ2-5	CASSLEGWREQETQYF	TGTGCCAGCAGCTTAGAGGGGTGGAGGGAGCAAGAGACCCAGTACTTC
TRBV18	NA	NA	TRBJ2-7	CASSPGSGIYEQYF	TGTGCCAGCTCACCAGGGTCGGGTATCTACGAGCAGTACTTC
TRBV19	once	TRBD2	TRBJ2-7	CASSAHRGGTSYEQYF	TGTGCCAGTAGTGCGCACCGGGGGGGCACATCCTACGAGCAGTACTTC
TRBV28	NA	TRBD1	TRBJ2-4	CASSKSGGAKNIQYF	TGTGCCAGCAGTAAATCAGGGGGAGCCAAAAACATTCAGTACTTC
TRBV19	NA	NA	TRBJ1-4	CASSDRLQNEKLFF	TGTGCCAGTAGCGACAGGCTCCAGAATGAAAAACTGTTTTTT
TRBV28	NA	NA	TRBJ2-7	CASSSRDASYEQYF	TGTGCCAGCAGCTCGCGGGACGCCTCCTACGAGCAGTACTTC
TRBV7-6	once	NA	TRBJ1-2	CASSSTPASSNYGYTF	TGTGCCAGCAGCTCGACACCAGCTAGCTCTAACTATGGCTACACCTTC
TRBV2	NA	NA	TRBJ1-6	CASSRDIGSPLHF	TGTGCCAGCAGTAGGGACATTGGGTCACCCCTCCACTTT
TRBV6-1	NA	NA	TRBJ1-1	CASSEQEGLNTEAFF	TGTGCCAGCAGTGAACAGGAGGGGTTGAACACTGAAGCTTTCTTT
TRBV7-8	NA	NA	TRBJ1-1	CASSLSPTPEAFF	TGTGCCAGCAGCTTATCCCCTACCCCTGAAGCTTTCTTT
TRBV7-8	few	NA	TRBJ1-1	CASSLQVYTEAFF	TGTGCCAGCAGCTTACAGGTTTACACTGAAGCTTTCTTT
TRBV2	NA	TRBD2	TRBJ2-5	CASRRSGGIQETQYF	TGTGCCAGCAGGCGTAGCGGGGGGATACAAGAGACCCAGTACTTC
TRBV11-1	NA	TRBD1	TRBJ1-2	CASSFSQGDYGYTF	TGTGCCAGCAGCTTTTCACAGGGGGACTATGGCTACACCTTC
TRBV10-3	NA	NA	TRBJ1-2	CAISEDGQGRSGYTF	TGTGCCATCAGTGAGGATGGGCAGGGAAGGAGTGGCTACACCTTC
TRBV19	NA	NA	TRBJ2-1	CASGAGALGNEQFF	TGTGCCAGTGGTGCAGGGGCTTTAGGAAATGAGCAGTTCTTC
TRBV6-5	NA	NA	TRBJ2-2	CASSYRGGNTGELFF	TGTGCCAGCAGTTACAGGGGGGGGAACACCGGGGAGCTGTTTTTT
TRBV13	NA	NA	TRBJ2-1	CASSPRKVEFF	TGTGCCAGCAGCCCGAGGAAAGTCGAGTTCTTC
TRBV11-2	NA	NA	TRBJ1-2	CASSLEGRTGGYTF	TGTGCCAGCAGCTTGGAGGGCCGGACTGGGGGCTACACCTTC
TRBV10-1	NA	TRBD1	TRBJ1-1	CASSAGTGGIRTNTEAFF	TGCGCCAGCAGTGCCGGGACAGGTGGTATACGGACAAACACTGAAGCTTTCTTT
TRBV5-1	NA	NA	TRBJ1-5	CASSLGGEARQPQHF	TGCGCCAGCAGCTTGGGGGGGGAAGCACGGCAGCCCCAGCATTTT